This is a list of T cell receptor beta chains from one sample in a study of T cells after yellow fever vaccination. TCRdb called the 5' RACE reads again in MiXCR, with one record for every CDR3 protein. Of about 260,000 distinct CDR3 sequences detected, 13% appear once; the ten largest clones hold roughly 0.5%. The sample was CD4+ T cells sorted from PBMCs, taken 45 days after the yellow fever booster vaccination. These receptors were taken from a man younger than 45 who received the YFV17D yellow fever vaccine. Both conserved end residues are part of each CDR3. D genes are given only for firm matches.

v_call: TRBV7-2
d_call: NA
j_call: TRBJ2-5
cdr3_aa: CASSRQGPTGETQYF

v_call: TRBV6-5
d_call: TRBD1
j_call: TRBJ1-1
cdr3_aa: CASSSTGGAFF

v_call: TRBV7-2
d_call: NA
j_call: TRBJ2-1
cdr3_aa: CASSLGTLYNEQFF

v_call: TRBV18
d_call: NA
j_call: TRBJ2-7
cdr3_aa: CASSPGGGTYEQYF

v_call: TRBV7-9
d_call: TRBD2
j_call: TRBJ2-1
cdr3_aa: CASSLGTSGTNEQFF

v_call: TRBV25-1
d_call: TRBD2
j_call: TRBJ2-3
cdr3_aa: CATDRGRGTDTQYF

v_call: TRBV5-1
d_call: NA
j_call: TRBJ2-2
cdr3_aa: CASSSISGTGELFF

v_call: TRBV11-2
d_call: TRBD1
j_call: TRBJ2-7
cdr3_aa: CASSSTGGLGEQYF

v_call: TRBV11-2
d_call: TRBD1
j_call: TRBJ1-1
cdr3_aa: CASSMTGAGTEAFF

v_call: TRBV20-1
d_call: NA
j_call: TRBJ1-2
cdr3_aa: CSASRGSYGYTF

v_call: TRBV18
d_call: NA
j_call: TRBJ2-3
cdr3_aa: CASSISWATDTQYF

v_call: TRBV7-2
d_call: TRBD2
j_call: TRBJ2-5
cdr3_aa: CASIREWRGGQETQYF

v_call: TRBV14
d_call: NA
j_call: TRBJ1-1
cdr3_aa: CASSQVGARAEAFF

v_call: TRBV7-9
d_call: TRBD2
j_call: TRBJ2-1
cdr3_aa: CASSLALAGGPGFLFF

v_call: TRBV29-1
d_call: TRBD1
j_call: TRBJ2-1
cdr3_aa: CSVEGTGFYNEQFF

v_call: TRBV5-1
d_call: NA
j_call: TRBJ2-2
cdr3_aa: CASSLGLGAPGELFF

v_call: TRBV7-8
d_call: TRBD2
j_call: TRBJ2-7
cdr3_aa: CASSLPGLATEQYF

v_call: TRBV19
d_call: NA
j_call: TRBJ2-3
cdr3_aa: CASTARASTDTQYF

v_call: TRBV4-3
d_call: NA
j_call: TRBJ2-7
cdr3_aa: CASSLASSQGYEQYF

v_call: TRBV28
d_call: TRBD2
j_call: TRBJ2-5
cdr3_aa: CASSPLLGKAGGRQETQYF

v_call: TRBV19
d_call: TRBD1
j_call: TRBJ1-4
cdr3_aa: CASARDRSNEKLFF

v_call: TRBV7-6
d_call: NA
j_call: TRBJ2-6
cdr3_aa: CASSLELATVSGANVLTF

v_call: TRBV5-1
d_call: NA
j_call: TRBJ2-2
cdr3_aa: CASSQLDTGELFF

v_call: TRBV29-1
d_call: NA
j_call: TRBJ2-2
cdr3_aa: CSVCSQRNTGELFF

v_call: TRBV4-2
d_call: NA
j_call: TRBJ2-5
cdr3_aa: CASSQENRETQYF

v_call: TRBV5-1
d_call: NA
j_call: TRBJ2-7
cdr3_aa: CASSLSPGEGEQYF

v_call: TRBV7-2
d_call: NA
j_call: TRBJ2-7
cdr3_aa: CASSLDGTNPYEQYF

v_call: TRBV19
d_call: NA
j_call: TRBJ2-3
cdr3_aa: CASSISSLTDTQYF

v_call: TRBV10-3
d_call: TRBD1
j_call: TRBJ2-7
cdr3_aa: CAISGQGGEQYF

v_call: TRBV7-9
d_call: NA
j_call: TRBJ1-2
cdr3_aa: CASSLAQGYGYTF

v_call: TRBV20-1
d_call: NA
j_call: TRBJ2-1
cdr3_aa: CSAQQGRYNEQFF

v_call: TRBV20-1
d_call: NA
j_call: TRBJ2-4
cdr3_aa: CSASGVARKNIQYF

v_call: TRBV5-4
d_call: TRBD2
j_call: TRBJ2-2
cdr3_aa: CASSFGLAGGTGELFF

v_call: TRBV7-3
d_call: NA
j_call: TRBJ2-1
cdr3_aa: CASSATSGVTYNEQFF

v_call: TRBV20-1
d_call: NA
j_call: TRBJ2-3
cdr3_aa: CSAALEGPDTQYF

v_call: TRBV20-1
d_call: NA
j_call: TRBJ2-5
cdr3_aa: CSARVPSSWTQYF

v_call: TRBV12-3/TRBV12-4
d_call: TRBD1
j_call: TRBJ2-5
cdr3_aa: CASSLISGQGVWTQYF

v_call: TRBV29-1
d_call: NA
j_call: TRBJ2-3
cdr3_aa: CSADWTDTQYF

v_call: TRBV7-9
d_call: NA
j_call: TRBJ2-7
cdr3_aa: CASSLQERGQYF

v_call: TRBV6-5
d_call: TRBD1
j_call: TRBJ1-2
cdr3_aa: CASSPTGGNIGKYGYTF

v_call: TRBV10-3
d_call: TRBD2
j_call: TRBJ2-7
cdr3_aa: CAISPPPRSGSPHEQYF

v_call: TRBV11-3
d_call: TRBD2
j_call: TRBJ2-3
cdr3_aa: CASSLAGGSPTDTQYF

v_call: TRBV4-3
d_call: TRBD2
j_call: TRBJ2-1
cdr3_aa: CASSQANGRAARGEQFF

v_call: TRBV7-9
d_call: NA
j_call: TRBJ2-1
cdr3_aa: CASSRLDRSYNEQFF

v_call: TRBV7-8
d_call: NA
j_call: TRBJ2-7
cdr3_aa: CASSRGRSPIYEQYF

v_call: TRBV7-3
d_call: TRBD1
j_call: TRBJ2-7
cdr3_aa: CASSVQTGEYEQYF

v_call: TRBV7-2
d_call: NA
j_call: TRBJ1-2
cdr3_aa: CASSLSGNDGYTF

v_call: TRBV10-3
d_call: NA
j_call: TRBJ2-1
cdr3_aa: CATLRDSSYNEQFF

v_call: TRBV20-1
d_call: TRBD1
j_call: TRBJ2-6
cdr3_aa: CSARLGGQVASGANVLTF

v_call: TRBV28
d_call: NA
j_call: TRBJ2-7
cdr3_aa: CASRPPSTTGKEQYF

v_call: TRBV29-1
d_call: NA
j_call: TRBJ2-3
cdr3_aa: CSVKQGADTQYF

v_call: TRBV7-2
d_call: NA
j_call: TRBJ2-3
cdr3_aa: CASSLAPGAGADTQYF

v_call: TRBV5-1
d_call: NA
j_call: TRBJ2-7
cdr3_aa: CASSGASSYEQYF